This T cell receptor beta chain was recorded in a study of vaccination and CD4 T cells after COVID-19 (dated by TCRdb to 2022 to 2024). With respect to the entire study: SARS-CoV-2 positivity had been established in the convalescent patients by nasal swab PCR, and mild disease was recorded in several of these patients and severe disease in one. In the convalescent cohort there were six males and four females, among whom were two Hispanic individuals, seven Caucasians, two Asians and one multiracial person. Each participant got two doses of either the Pfizer-BioNTech BNT162b2 vaccine (n=8) or the Moderna mRNA-1273 vaccine (n=2). Post-COVID blood samples from convalescent patients were collected a median of approximately 93 days after diagnosis, with a range of roughly 30 to 161 days. Post-vaccine blood samples were obtained a median of about 77 days after the second vaccine dose, with a range of about 14 to 250 days. A few convalescent patients gave samples both early after vaccination (day 14) and late after vaccination (days 161 to 241). The cultures were stimulated with overlapping spike peptide pools from SARS-CoV-2 and from the common cold coronaviruses HCoV-NL63, HCoV-OC43 and HCoV-229E. Control cultures received a CEFX viral epitope pool as the positive control, an HIV-1 Nef peptide pool as the negative control, or no peptide. In around nine COVID-19 convalescent patients and a few infection-naive healthy vaccine recipients, the spike-specific CD4+ TCR repertoire before mRNA vaccination was compared with the repertoire after mRNA vaccination. Broad study findings and their caveats: An increase in the median number of SARS-CoV-2-reactive clonotypes from approximately 20 after infection to 38 after vaccination was observed, but the change was not found to be significant. Only a relatively small number of convalescent patients were included in the study, and early timepoints following natural infection were not analyzed. Of the vaccine-specific clones in convalescent patients, 304 of 307, or nearly all, reacted only to SARS-CoV-2 spike and did not cross-react with common cold coronaviruses. Among the post-vaccine SARS-CoV-2-reactive clones in convalescent patients, a median around 90% showed up only after vaccination, which suggests vaccine-specific priming.

Comment on this clonotype: Which antigen it targets is not known. No much larger clonotype is one base removed from it; base qualities were not supplied.

The sample's time point label, decoded: late sampling 161 to 241 days after vaccination in three convalescent patients. Taken with the paper, the label for treatment or condition translates to: roughly 11-day PBMC culture with coronavirus spike peptide pools or control peptides (ViraFEST assay). The study used the ViraFEST assay, which expanded antigen-specific T cells with peptide pools and then identified expanded clonotypes by TCR sequencing. Positive SARS-CoV-2 PCR tests in the convalescent patients dated from March to December 2020, before Alpha, Beta and Delta variants emerged in the United States. Each well held around 1.9 million PBMCs cultured with approximately 10 ug/ml peptide pools in IMDM containing approximately 5% human AB serum and around 9 IU/ml IL-2. Half of the culture medium was replaced with fresh IL-2-containing medium on days 3 and 7. CD4+ T cells were isolated after around ten days of culture through negative selection using the EasySep CD4+ T cell isolation kit. PBMCs were separated from whole blood using Ficoll-Paque Plus gradient centrifugation and then either used fresh or cryopreserved at -140C. In general, triplicate wells were set up for every culture condition.

Germline trimming amounts to 7 bases on V and 8 bases on J, with 10 as the count of junction bases outside the gene matches. Based on the germline V gene, the CDR1 and CDR2 sequences are MNHNS and SASEGT. There are 15 amino acids in the CDR3, from cysteine to phenylalanine inclusive. Kept here is only the CDR3 DNA, which spans 45 bases and is read in frame from base 1. Library generation was performed with PCR. At the Johns Hopkins FTIC core, DNA from the cultured CD4+ T cells underwent TCR sequencing with the Oncomine TCR Beta short-read assay. The QIAamp micro DNA kit was used to extract genomic DNA from the cultured CD4+ T cells. Oncomine TCR Beta libraries from cultured CD4+ T cells were pooled using unique dual indexes and sequenced on an Illumina iSeq 100. The published analysis was carried out like this. Non-productive sequences were removed, and CDR3s that did not start with C, did not end with F or W, or were shorter than 7 amino acids were discarded. The MANAFEST web application was used to identify antigen-specific clonotypes by comparing peptide-stimulated wells against reference wells and other culture wells. Positive clones required FDR below 0.05, an odds ratio above 5, and productive frequency above 0.1% in at least two of three replicate wells. Clonotypes that were significantly expanded in both SARS-CoV-2 spike wells and at least one common cold coronavirus spike condition were defined as cross-reactive. Levenshtein distances (stringdist) and unrooted phylogenetic trees (ape) in R version 3.6.1 were used to assess CDR3 homology. In TCRdb, the public reads were trimmed at Q25 with fastp and aligned with MiXCR, with productive beta chains retained. Rows with one shared CDR3 protein collapse into an entry with the most common genes and DNA. TCRdb, not the original authors, processed these V and J calls. This sample comprises tens of thousands of distinct CDR3 sequences, approximately 30% of them detected only once. The ten largest account for about an eighth of the sample.

The rearrangement combines TRBV6-1 with TRBJ2-1; 11 junctional bases match TRBD2. Sequenced here: CD4+ T cells from blood, cultured in vitro, sampled about 7 months after SARS-CoV-2 vaccination. This TCR derives from a human donor who had recovered from COVID-19. The CDR3 protein sequence reads: CASTLAGGQVYEQFF. The nucleotides read TGTGCCAGCACCCTAGCGGGAGGACAAGTCTATGAGCAGTTCTTC.